The clone carrying this TCR beta chain has ten or more counts. Its antigen remains unidentified. The germline CDR1 and CDR2 sequences are SGHDT and YYEEEE. The V end lost 4 bases, the J end lost 1 base, and 15 bases lay between the germline ends. This CDR3 contains 16 residues. This entry comes from a study of identical twins' blood T cells. Study conclusions and caveats: Each donor's most abundant TCRbeta clonotypes shared more CDR3 sequences with her twin than unrelated donors.

TCRdb ran MiXCR on the 5' RACE reads and lists one entry per CDR3 protein. The sample contains fewer than 450,000 distinct CDR3 sequences, about 28% of which appear only once. The V and J genes are TRBV5-6 and TRBJ2-4; D not resolved. Sequencing input: PBMCs. This sequence originates from a woman between 18 and 55 years old in good health. CDR3 coding DNA: TGTGCCAGCAGCGTACTCAGCGAATGGGCCAAAAACATTCAGTACTTC. Its translation: CASSVLSEWAKNIQYF.